The text below deals with one T cell receptor (beta chain). This record comes from a study of blood T cell repertoires in COVID-19. In the study overall: T cells, B-cell-depleted T cells, or PBMCs supplied cDNA or gDNA.

Assay used: immunoSEQ multiplex PCR; TCRdb lists only in-frame clones, some missing. The sample has approximately 100,000 clones; about 90% are singletons. CDR1 SGHTS and CDR2 YDEGEE come from the germline V gene. The CDR3 runs 15 residues. Deletions cut 4 bases from V and 6 bases from J, with 17 bases between. The TCR was taken from a man in his forties or fifties in a cohort sampled during active COVID-19. Specimen: peripheral blood. The chain recombines TRBV5-8 with TRBJ2-1; perhaps TRBD1 as D (6 bases). CDR3 in amino acids: CASSQGQYFRNEQFF. The CDR3 DNA is TGTGCCAGCAGCCAAGGACAGTACTTTCGCAATGAGCAGTTCTTC.